The rows below give T cell receptor beta chains drawn from one sample of a study of CD4 and CD8 cells across lung adenocarcinoma regions. TCRdb reprocessed the PCR reads with MiXCR, giving one entry per CDR3 protein. This table holds approximately 7,000 distinct CDR3 sequences, around 48% found once. The sample taken for sequencing was CD8+ T cells from the center of a lung tumor. The source is a female donor with lung adenocarcinoma. The CD4 and CD8 labels of this study may be unreliable. Each CDR3 is given with its conserved first and last residue. A D gene is named only where the DNA matches it firmly. Rows give clone size only sometimes, using once, few, many, or a class for an expanded clone.

size,J,D,V,DNA,CDR3
.,TRBJ2-2,.,TRBV4-1,TGCGCCAGCAGCCAAGATCCGAGGGTCATCGGGGAGCTGTTTTTT,CASSQDPRVIGELFF
few,TRBJ1-6,.,TRBV24-1,TGTGCCACCAGTGAACCGGGCCGAAATTCACCCCTCCACTTT,CATSEPGRNSPLHF
medium-sized,TRBJ2-2,.,TRBV6-5,TGTGCCAGCAGCGCTCGGGGGCGGTACACCGGGGAGCTGTTTTTT,CASSARGRYTGELFF
many,TRBJ2-7,TRBD1,TRBV7-8,TGTGCCAGCAGCGAAGGGACAGAAGAGCAGTACTTC,CASSEGTEEQYF
many,TRBJ2-1,.,TRBV4-1,TGCGCCAGCAGCCAAGATCGGGGCCCTGCATCCTACAATGAGCAGTTCTTC,CASSQDRGPASYNEQFF
few,TRBJ2-5,TRBD2,TRBV7-6,TGTGCCAGCAGCTTAGGGGGAGGGACGTACGAGCAGTACTTT,CASSLGGGTYEQYF
few,TRBJ2-3,TRBD2,TRBV5-4,TGTGCCAGCAGCTTGGTGGGCGGGAGTGGCGCAGATACGCAGTATTTT,CASSLVGGSGADTQYF
once,TRBJ2-3,.,TRBV12-3/TRBV12-4,TGTGCCAGCAGTTTTGGGGGGGCCAAAAACACGCAGTATTTT,CASSFGGAKNTQYF
large,TRBJ2-7,.,TRBV6-1,TGTGCCAGCAGTGAAGCAGGGGTCGGGTCCTACGAGCAGTACTTC,CASSEAGVGSYEQYF
medium-sized,TRBJ2-2,TRBD1,TRBV6-5,TGTGCCAGCAGTTACGGACAGGTCGGAACCGGGGAGCTGTTTTTT,CASSYGQVGTGELFF
medium-sized,TRBJ2-2,TRBD2,TRBV10-2,TGCGCCAGCAGCGCGACTAGCGGGAGGGCCCCGAACACCGGGGAGCTGTTTTTT,CASSATSGRAPNTGELFF
.,TRBJ2-3,TRBD2,TRBV7-2,TGTGCCAGCAGCTCGGCCGGGGCTAGCGGCACAGTTACGCAGTATTTT,CASSSAGASGTVTQYF
many,TRBJ2-1,.,TRBV7-2,TGTGCCAGCCGCCGAACAGGGAGCTCCTACAATGAGCAGTTCTTC,CASRRTGSSYNEQFF
.,TRBJ2-3,TRBD2,TRBV12-3/TRBV12-4,TGTGCCAGCAGGGGGCGGGGGGCTGGAAACACGCAGTATTTT,CASRGRGAGNTQYF
many,TRBJ2-1,.,TRBV27,TGTGCCAGCAGGGGGTGGGAGTCGGAAGAGACCCAGTTCTTC,CASRGWESEETQFF
.,TRBJ2-5,.,TRBV12-3/TRBV12-4,TGTGCCAGCAGTTTGGATCAGGGTGCCACAGAGACCCAGTACTTC,CASSLDQGATETQYF
many,TRBJ1-4,.,TRBV7-9,TGTGCCAGCAGCTTACCCCAGGGTAGTAATGAAAAACTGTTTTTT,CASSLPQGSNEKLFF
.,TRBJ2-1,.,TRBV7-2,TGTGCCAGCAGCTTAGGGAAACCGGGACAAACCTCCTACGAGCAGTTCTTC,CASSLGKPGQTSYEQFF
.,TRBJ2-3,TRBD2,TRBV5-1,TGCGCCAGCCGCACGGGGGGGGAGGGAGCCAAAGATACGCAGTATTTT,CASRTGGEGAKDTQYF
.,TRBJ2-6,.,TRBV4-3,TGCGCCAGCAGCCAAGATCGAACTCTCTCTGGGGCCAACGTCCTGACTTTC,CASSQDRTLSGANVLTF
medium-sized,TRBJ1-4,.,TRBV6-1,TGTGCCAGCAGCCCTGCGGGGGGTTTGGGTGAAAAACTGTTTTTT,CASSPAGGLGEKLFF
many,TRBJ2-3,TRBD1,TRBV10-2,TGCGCCAGCAGTTGGCAACAGGGGGTATCAGATACGCAGTATTTT,CASSWQQGVSDTQYF
many,TRBJ2-2,.,TRBV12-3/TRBV12-4,TGTGCCAGCAGTTTAAAATGGTTGGGGACTGCGAACACCGGGGAGCTGTTTTTT,CASSLKWLGTANTGELFF
.,TRBJ2-3,.,TRBV11-2,.,CASGFGGGAIDTQYF
.,TRBJ2-6,.,TRBV12-3/TRBV12-4,TGTGCCAGCAGTTTGATACAAGAGACCCTGACTTTC,CASSLIQETLTF
.,TRBJ2-3,.,TRBV12-3/TRBV12-4,TGTGCGGGGAGTTTTGGGGGTGACCGAGATACCCAGTATTTT,CAGSFGGDRDTQYF
.,TRBJ2-5,.,TRBV6-1,TGTGCCGGCGGGGCTGGCGGCGGCGACAAAGATACGCAGTACTTC,CAGGAGGGDKDTQYF
.,TRBJ1-4,.,TRBV6-1,TGTGCCAGCAGAGGGGGGATTAATGAAAAACTGTTTTTT,CASRGGINEKLFF
.,TRBJ2-3,.,TRBV7-2,TGTGCCAGCACCGTCGTAGGTACCACAGACACTCAGTATTTC,CASTVVGTTDTQYF
medium-sized,TRBJ2-5,.,TRBV12-3/TRBV12-4,TGTGCCAGCAGTCTACCCGGGACCGAAGGGGAGACCCAGTACTTC,CASSLPGTEGETQYF
many,TRBJ2-7,TRBD2,TRBV27,TGTGCCAGCAGTTCTCCCCAAACTAGCGGCTCCTACGAGCAGTACTTC,CASSSPQTSGSYEQYF
.,TRBJ2-7,.,TRBV5-4,TGTGCCAGCAGCCCGGCGCTAACAGTATACGAGCAGTACTTC,CASSPALTVYEQYF
.,TRBJ2-1,.,TRBV3-1,TGTGCCAGCAGCCAAGTTGGGGGGGGGCGAGACAATGAGCAGTTCTTC,CASSQVGGGRDNEQFF
.,TRBJ1-5,.,TRBV6-1,TGTGCCAGCATAAGGACAGCGTGGAATCAGCCCCACCACTTT,CASIRTAWNQPHHF
few,TRBJ2-7,TRBD1,TRBV6-1,TGTGCCAGCAGCGACAGGGCCCACTACGAGCAGTACTTC,CASSDRAHYEQYF
medium-sized,TRBJ2-7,.,TRBV12-5,TGTGCTAGTGGTTTGGTATACGAGCAGTACTTC,CASGLVYEQYF
many,TRBJ2-5,.,TRBV23-1,TGCGCCAGCAGTAGTAGTCCTTTGATTAGGGGGGGGCCATTGGAGACCCAGTACTTC,CASSSSPLIRGGPLETQYF
.,TRBJ1-4,TRBD1,TRBV6-5,TGTGCCAGCAGTTGGACAGGGCCTAATGAAAAACTGTTTTTT,CASSWTGPNEKLFF
.,TRBJ2-5,.,TRBV7-2,TGTGCCAGCAGCACGATCGCCTCTCCGGGCGCCAACGTGCAGAACTTC,CASSTIASPGANVQNF
.,TRBJ2-5,.,TRBV3-1,TGTGCCAGCAGCCAAGATGGCGGGCAAGAGACCCAGTACTTC,CASSQDGGQETQYF
.,TRBJ2-3,.,TRBV5-6,TGTGCCAGCAGCTCTGTCGGAGGGCTCACAGATACGCAGTATTTT,CASSSVGGLTDTQYF
few,TRBJ2-3,TRBD2,TRBV5-1,TGCGCCAGCAGCTTGTGGCGGGAGGGAGATACGCAGTATTTT,CASSLWREGDTQYF
medium-sized,TRBJ2-7,TRBD1,TRBV6-1,TGTGCCAGCAGTGAATTGGGGACAGGGGGGGGCGAGCAGTACTTC,CASSELGTGGGEQYF
few,TRBJ2-3,TRBD1,TRBV3-1,TGTGCCAGCAGCTCCTCAGGGGGAGATACGCAGTATTTT,CASSSSGGDTQYF
few,TRBJ2-5,.,TRBV6-1,TGTGCGGGCAGTGGGGGCCGTGCCCAAGATACCCAGTACTTC,CAGSGGRAQDTQYF
many,TRBJ1-4,TRBD1,TRBV5-1,TGCGCCAGCAGCCCAGGGACAGGGCCTCCTAATGAAAAACTGTTTTTT,CASSPGTGPPNEKLFF
.,TRBJ2-4,.,TRBV6-1,TGTGCCAGCACGGGCTCTGGGGGGCGTAGCACAGATACGCAGTATTTC,CASTGSGGRSTDTQYF
once,TRBJ2-3,.,TRBV6-1,TGTGCCAGCAGTGCTGACGGGGGCGGCACAGAGACGCAGTATTTC,CASSADGGGTETQYF
many,TRBJ2-7,.,TRBV5-6,TGTGCCAGCAGCTTGGGGCCGGGTTCGGTCGCCTACGAGCAGTACTTC,CASSLGPGSVAYEQYF
.,TRBJ2-3,.,TRBV7-2,TGTGCCAGGGGGCTAGGGGCCAAAGACACGCAGTATTTT,CARGLGAKDTQYF
medium-sized,TRBJ2-7,TRBD2,TRBV7-2,TGTGCCAGCAGCCGTAGCGGGAGCTCCTACGAGCAGTACTTC,CASSRSGSSYEQYF
few,TRBJ2-3,TRBD2,TRBV4-1,TGCGCCAGCAGCCAAGCAGCGGGGGGCGCAGATACGCAGTATTTT,CASSQAAGGADTQYF
.,TRBJ1-2,TRBD1,TRBV6-1,TGTGCCAGCAGAAGGACAGGGGGTGGGTATGGCTACACCTTC,CASRRTGGGYGYTF